The TCR beta chain described here comes from a study of blood T cell repertoires in COVID-19. At the level of the study: Material from acute and convalescent COVID-19 was sourced from the United States, Italy and Spain. In each case, the material was cDNA or gDNA derived from T cells, B-cell-depleted T cells, or PBMCs.

The age range of participants was 18 to 89 years, with residence in about two dozen US areas. Participant-given clinical history determined each cohort assignment. Using immunoSEQ multiplex PCR, the repertoire was profiled, and TCRdb retains in-frame clones only, with some absent. The data contain 40,000 to 55,000 clones, about 78% of them singletons. Trimming took off 1 base at V and 9 bases at J, with 13 bases between the two ends. CDR3 length equals 14 residues. The germline V gene has CDR1 LGHDT and CDR2 YNNKEL (reference sequence). Input material: PBMCs or T cells enriched from blood (not recorded which). The rearrangement uses TRBV3-1 (or the pseudogene TRBV3-2) and TRBJ2-4; D may be TRBD2 (5 bases). The clonotype was recovered from a woman aged 45 to 65 with acute COVID-19. CDR3 protein: CASSQGLEGAIQYF. CDR3 in DNA: TGTGCCAGCAGCCAAGGGCTAGAGGGCGCCATTCAGTACTTC.